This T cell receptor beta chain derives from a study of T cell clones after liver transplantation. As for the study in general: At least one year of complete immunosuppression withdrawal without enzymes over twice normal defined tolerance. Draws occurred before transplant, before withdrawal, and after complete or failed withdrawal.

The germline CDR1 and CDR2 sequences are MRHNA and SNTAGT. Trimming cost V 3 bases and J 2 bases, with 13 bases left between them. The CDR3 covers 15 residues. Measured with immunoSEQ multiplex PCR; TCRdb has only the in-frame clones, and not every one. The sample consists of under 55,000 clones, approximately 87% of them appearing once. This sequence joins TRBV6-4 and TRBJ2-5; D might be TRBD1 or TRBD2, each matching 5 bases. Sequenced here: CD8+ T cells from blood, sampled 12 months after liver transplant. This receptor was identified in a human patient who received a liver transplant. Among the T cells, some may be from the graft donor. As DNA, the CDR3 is TGTGCCAGCAGTGAAGGTTGGGGGTATCAAGAGACCCAGTACTTC. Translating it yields CASSEGWGYQETQYF.